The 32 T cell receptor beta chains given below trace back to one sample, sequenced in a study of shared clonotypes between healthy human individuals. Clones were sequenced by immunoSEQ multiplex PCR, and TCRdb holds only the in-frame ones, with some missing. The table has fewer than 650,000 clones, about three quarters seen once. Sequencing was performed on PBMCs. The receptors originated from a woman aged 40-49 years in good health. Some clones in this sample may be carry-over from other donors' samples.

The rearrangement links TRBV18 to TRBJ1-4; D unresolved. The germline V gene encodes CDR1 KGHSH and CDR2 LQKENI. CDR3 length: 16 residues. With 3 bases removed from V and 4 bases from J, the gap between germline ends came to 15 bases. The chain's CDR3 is CASSPGSGRINEKLFF. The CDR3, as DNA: TGTGCCAGCTCACCGGGTTCCGGCAGAATTAATGAAAAACTGTTTTTT.

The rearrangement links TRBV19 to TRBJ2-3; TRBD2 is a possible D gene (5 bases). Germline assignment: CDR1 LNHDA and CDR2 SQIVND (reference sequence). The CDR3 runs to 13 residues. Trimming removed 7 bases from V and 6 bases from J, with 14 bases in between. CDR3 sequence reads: CASNEGTSDTQYF. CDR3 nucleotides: TGTGCCAGTAATGAGGGAACCTCTGATACGCAGTATTTT.

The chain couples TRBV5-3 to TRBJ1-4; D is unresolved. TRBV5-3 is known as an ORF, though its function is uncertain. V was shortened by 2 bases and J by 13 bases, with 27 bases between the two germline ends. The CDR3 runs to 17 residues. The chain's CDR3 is CARSLTSVSLRDSGLFF. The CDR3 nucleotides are TGTGCCAGAAGCTTAACCTCGGTGTCCCTTCGGGATTCTGGACTGTTTTTT.

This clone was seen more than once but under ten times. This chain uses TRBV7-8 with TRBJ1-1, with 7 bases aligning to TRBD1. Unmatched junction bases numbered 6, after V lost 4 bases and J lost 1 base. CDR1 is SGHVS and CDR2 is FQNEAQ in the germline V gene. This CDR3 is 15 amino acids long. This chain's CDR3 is CASSYSRGGNTEAFF. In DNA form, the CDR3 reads TGTGCCAGCAGCTATTCCAGGGGGGGGAACACTGAAGCTTTCTTT.

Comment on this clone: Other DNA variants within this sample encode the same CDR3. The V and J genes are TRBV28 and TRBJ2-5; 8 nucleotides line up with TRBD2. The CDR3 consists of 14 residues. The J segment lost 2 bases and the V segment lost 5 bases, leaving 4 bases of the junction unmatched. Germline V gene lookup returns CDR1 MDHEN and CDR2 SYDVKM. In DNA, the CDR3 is TGTGCCAGCAGTCCCACTAGCGGTCAAGAGACCCAGTACTTC. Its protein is CASSPTSGQETQYF.

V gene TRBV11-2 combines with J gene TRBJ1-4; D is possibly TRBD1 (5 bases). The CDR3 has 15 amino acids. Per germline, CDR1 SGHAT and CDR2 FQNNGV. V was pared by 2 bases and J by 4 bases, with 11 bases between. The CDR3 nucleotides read TGTGCCAGCAGCTTATGGGCAGGGCTTAATGAAAAACTGTTTTTT. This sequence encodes CASSLWAGLNEKLFF.

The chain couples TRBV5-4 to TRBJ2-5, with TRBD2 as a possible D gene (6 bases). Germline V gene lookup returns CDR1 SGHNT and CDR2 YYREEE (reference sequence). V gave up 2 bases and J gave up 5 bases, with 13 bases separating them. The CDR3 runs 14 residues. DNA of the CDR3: TGTGCCAGCAGCTTCACGGGAGAGGAGGAGACCCAGTACTTC. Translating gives CASSFTGEEETQYF.

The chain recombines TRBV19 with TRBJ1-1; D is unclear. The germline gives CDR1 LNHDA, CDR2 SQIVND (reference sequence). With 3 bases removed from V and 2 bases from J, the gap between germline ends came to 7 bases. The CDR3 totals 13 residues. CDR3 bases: TGTGCCAGTAGTATTCTGATTAACACTGAAGCTTTCTTT. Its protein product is CASSILINTEAFF. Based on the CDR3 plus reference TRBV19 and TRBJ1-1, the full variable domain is DGGITQSPKYLFRKEGQNVTLSCEQNLNHDAMYWYRQDPGQGLRLIYYSQIVNDFQKGDIAEGYSVSREKKESFPLTVTSAQKNPTAFYLCASSILINTEAFFGQGTRLTVV.

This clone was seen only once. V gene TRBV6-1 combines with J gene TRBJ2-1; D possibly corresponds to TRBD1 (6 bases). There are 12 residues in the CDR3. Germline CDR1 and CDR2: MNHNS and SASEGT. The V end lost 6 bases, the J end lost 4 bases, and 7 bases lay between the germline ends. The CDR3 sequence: CASSGQYNEQFF. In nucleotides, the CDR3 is TGTGCCAGCAGCGGACAGTACAATGAGCAGTTCTTC.

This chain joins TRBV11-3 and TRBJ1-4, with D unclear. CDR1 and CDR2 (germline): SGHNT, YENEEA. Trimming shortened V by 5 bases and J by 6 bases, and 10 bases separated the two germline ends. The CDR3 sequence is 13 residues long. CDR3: CASSKGRDEKLFF. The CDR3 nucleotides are TGTGCCAGCAGCAAAGGCCGTGATGAAAAACTGTTTTTT.

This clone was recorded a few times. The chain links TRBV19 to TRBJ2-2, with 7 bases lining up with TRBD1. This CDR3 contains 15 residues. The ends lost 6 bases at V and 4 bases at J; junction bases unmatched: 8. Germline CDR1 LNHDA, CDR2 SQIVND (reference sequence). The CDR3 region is CASSPLQGFTGELFF. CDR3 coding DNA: TGTGCCAGTAGCCCATTACAGGGGTTCACCGGGGAGCTGTTTTTT.

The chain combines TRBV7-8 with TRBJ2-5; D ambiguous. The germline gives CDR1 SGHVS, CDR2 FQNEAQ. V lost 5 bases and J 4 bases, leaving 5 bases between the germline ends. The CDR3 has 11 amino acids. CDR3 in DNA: TGTGCCAGCAGCCCCGGAGAGACCCAGTACTTC. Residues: CASSPGETQYF.

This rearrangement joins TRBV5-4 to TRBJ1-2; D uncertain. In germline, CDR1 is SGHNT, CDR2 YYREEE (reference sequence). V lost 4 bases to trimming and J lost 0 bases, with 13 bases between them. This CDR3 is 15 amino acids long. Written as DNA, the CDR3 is TGTGCCAGCAGCGGGTTAAGGCCGTCTAACTATGGCTACACCTTC. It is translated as CASSGLRPSNYGYTF.

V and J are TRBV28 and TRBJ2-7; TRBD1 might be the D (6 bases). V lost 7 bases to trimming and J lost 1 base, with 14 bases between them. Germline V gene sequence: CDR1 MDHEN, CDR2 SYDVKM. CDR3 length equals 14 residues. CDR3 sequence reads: CASTPDRTSYEQYF. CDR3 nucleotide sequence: TGTGCCAGCACCCCGGACAGAACTTCCTACGAGCAGTACTTC.

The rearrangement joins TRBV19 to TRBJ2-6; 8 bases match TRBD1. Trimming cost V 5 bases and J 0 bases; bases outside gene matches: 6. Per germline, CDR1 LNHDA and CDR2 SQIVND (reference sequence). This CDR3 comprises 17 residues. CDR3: CASSSGQAPSGANVLTF. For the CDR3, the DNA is TGTGCCAGTAGTTCGGGACAGGCCCCCTCTGGGGCCAACGTCCTGACTTTC. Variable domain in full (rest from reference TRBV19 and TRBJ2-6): DGGITQSPKYLFRKEGQNVTLSCEQNLNHDAMYWYRQDPGQGLRLIYYSQIVNDFQKGDIAEGYSVSREKKESFPLTVTSAQKNPTAFYLCASSSGQAPSGANVLTFGAGSRLTVL.

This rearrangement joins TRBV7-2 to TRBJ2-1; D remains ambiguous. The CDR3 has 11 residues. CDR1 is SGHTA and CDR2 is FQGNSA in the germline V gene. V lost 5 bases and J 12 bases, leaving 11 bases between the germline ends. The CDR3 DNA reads TGTGCCAGCAGCGGACCCGTGGTGCAGTTCTTC. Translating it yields CASSGPVVQFF.

CDR3 nucleotide sequence: TGTGCCAGTAGTTCCGGGCCCTCGGACGAGCAGTACTTC. Its translation: CASSSGPSDEQYF. The chain employs TRBV19 and TRBJ2-7; no clear D gene. This CDR3 comprises 13 residues. Deletions cut 5 bases from V and 5 bases from J, with 13 bases between. Germline CDR1 reads LNHDA; CDR2 reads SQIVND (reference sequence).

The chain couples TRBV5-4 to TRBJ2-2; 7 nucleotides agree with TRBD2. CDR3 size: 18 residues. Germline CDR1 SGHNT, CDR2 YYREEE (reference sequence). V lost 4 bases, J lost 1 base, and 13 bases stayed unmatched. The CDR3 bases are TGTGCCAGCAGCCCGGGGTCAGCGGGGCATGGGAACACCGGGGAGCTGTTTTTT. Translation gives CASSPGSAGHGNTGELFF.

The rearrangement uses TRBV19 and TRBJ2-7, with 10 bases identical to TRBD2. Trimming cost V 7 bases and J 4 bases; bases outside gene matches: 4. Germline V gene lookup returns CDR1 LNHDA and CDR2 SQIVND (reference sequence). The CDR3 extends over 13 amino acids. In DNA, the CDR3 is TGTGCCAGTAAGCCTAGCGGGAGATACGAGCAGTACTTC. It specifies CASKPSGRYEQYF.

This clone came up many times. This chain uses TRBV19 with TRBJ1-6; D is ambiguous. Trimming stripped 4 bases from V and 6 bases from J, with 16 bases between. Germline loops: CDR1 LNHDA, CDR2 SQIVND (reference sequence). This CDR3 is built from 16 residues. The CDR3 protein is CASSRPKKESNSPLHF. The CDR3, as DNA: TGTGCCAGTAGTAGGCCGAAGAAGGAAAGTAATTCACCCCTCCACTTT.

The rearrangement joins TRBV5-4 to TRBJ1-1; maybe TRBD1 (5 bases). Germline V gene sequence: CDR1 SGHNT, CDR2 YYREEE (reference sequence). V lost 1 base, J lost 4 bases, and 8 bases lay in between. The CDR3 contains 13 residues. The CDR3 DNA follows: TGTGCCAGCAGCTTGAAAGGGGCCACTGAAGCTTTCTTT. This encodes CASSLKGATEAFF.

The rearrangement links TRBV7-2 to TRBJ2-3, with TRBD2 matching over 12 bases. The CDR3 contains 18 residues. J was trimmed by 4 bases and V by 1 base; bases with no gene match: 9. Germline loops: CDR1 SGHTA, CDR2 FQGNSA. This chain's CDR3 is CASSLVRLAGGGSDTQYF. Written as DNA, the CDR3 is TGTGCCAGCAGCTTAGTCCGGCTAGCGGGAGGGGGGTCAGATACGCAGTATTTT.

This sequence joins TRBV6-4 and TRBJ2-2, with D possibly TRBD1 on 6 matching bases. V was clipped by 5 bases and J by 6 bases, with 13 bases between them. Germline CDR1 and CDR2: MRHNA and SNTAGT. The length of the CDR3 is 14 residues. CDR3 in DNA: TGTGCCAGCAGTTACTTACAGGGATCCGGGGAGCTGTTTTTT. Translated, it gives CASSYLQGSGELFF.

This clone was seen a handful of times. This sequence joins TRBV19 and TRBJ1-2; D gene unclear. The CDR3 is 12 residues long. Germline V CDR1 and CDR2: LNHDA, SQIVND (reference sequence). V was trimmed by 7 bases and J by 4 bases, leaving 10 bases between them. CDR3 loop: CASTKGAYGYTF. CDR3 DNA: TGTGCCAGTACTAAGGGCGCCTATGGCTACACCTTC.

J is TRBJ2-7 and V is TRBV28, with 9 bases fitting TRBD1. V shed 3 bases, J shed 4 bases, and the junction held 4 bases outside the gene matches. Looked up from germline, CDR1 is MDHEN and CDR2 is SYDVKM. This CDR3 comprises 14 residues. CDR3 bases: TGTGCCAGCAGTTTCGGGACAGGGACTTACGAGCAGTACTTC. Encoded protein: CASSFGTGTYEQYF.

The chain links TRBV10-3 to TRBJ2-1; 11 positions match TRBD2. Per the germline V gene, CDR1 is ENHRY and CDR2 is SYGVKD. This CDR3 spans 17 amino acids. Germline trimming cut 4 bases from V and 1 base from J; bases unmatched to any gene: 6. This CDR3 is CAISGGSGRESYNEQFF. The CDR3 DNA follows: TGTGCCATCAGTGGGGGTAGCGGGAGGGAATCCTACAATGAGCAGTTCTTC.

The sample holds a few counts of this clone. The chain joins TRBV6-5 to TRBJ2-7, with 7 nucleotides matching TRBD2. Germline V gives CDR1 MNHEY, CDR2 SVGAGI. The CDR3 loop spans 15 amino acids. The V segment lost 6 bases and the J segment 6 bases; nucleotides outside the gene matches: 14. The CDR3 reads CASSPFLGGRIEQYF. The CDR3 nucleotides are TGTGCCAGCAGCCCGTTTCTGGGGGGGAGGATCGAGCAGTACTTC.

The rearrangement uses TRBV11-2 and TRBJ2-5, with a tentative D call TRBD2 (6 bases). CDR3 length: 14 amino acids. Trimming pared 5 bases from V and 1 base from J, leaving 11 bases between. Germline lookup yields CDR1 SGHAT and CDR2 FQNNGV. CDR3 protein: CASSLAGFQETQYF. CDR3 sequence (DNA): TGTGCCAGCAGCCTGGCGGGGTTCCAAGAGACCCAGTACTTC. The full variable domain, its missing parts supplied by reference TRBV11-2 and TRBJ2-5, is EAGVAQSPRYKIIEKRQSVAFWCNPISGHATLYWYQQILGQGPKLLIQFQNNGVVDDSQLPKDRFSAERLKGVDSTLKIQPAKLEDSAVYLCASSLAGFQETQYFGPGTRLLVL.

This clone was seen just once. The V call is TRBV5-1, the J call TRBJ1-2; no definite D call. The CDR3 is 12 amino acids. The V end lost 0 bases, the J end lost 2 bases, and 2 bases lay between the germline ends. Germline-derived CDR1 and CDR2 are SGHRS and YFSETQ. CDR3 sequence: CASSLENYGYTF. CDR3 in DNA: TGCGCCAGCAGCTTGGAGAACTATGGCTACACCTTC.

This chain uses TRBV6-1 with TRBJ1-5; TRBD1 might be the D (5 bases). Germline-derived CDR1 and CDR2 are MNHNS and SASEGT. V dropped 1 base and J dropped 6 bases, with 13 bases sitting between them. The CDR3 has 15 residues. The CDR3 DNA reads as TGTGCCAGCAGTGAAGTCCCAGGGCAGGGTCAGCCCCAGCATTTT. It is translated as CASSEVPGQGQPQHF.

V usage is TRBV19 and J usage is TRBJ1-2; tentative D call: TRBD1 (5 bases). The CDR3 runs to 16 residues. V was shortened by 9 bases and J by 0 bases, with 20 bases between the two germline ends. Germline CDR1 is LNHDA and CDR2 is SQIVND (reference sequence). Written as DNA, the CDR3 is TGTGCCAGGATACATGACCTGGGGGAAGCTAACTATGGCTACACCTTC. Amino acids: CARIHDLGEANYGYTF.

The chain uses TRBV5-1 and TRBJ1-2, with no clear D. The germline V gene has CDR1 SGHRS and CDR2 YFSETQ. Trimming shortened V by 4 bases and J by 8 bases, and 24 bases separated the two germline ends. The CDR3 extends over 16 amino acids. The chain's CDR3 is CASSPEGHTFRVGYTF. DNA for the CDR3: TGCGCCAGCAGCCCGGAGGGCCACACTTTCCGCGTGGGCTACACCTTC.